This entry concerns a single T cell receptor (beta chain). As yet, its antigen is unknown. Researchers made TCR beta libraries by using iRepertoire HTBI primers and running Arm-PCR on CDR3 regions. TCRdb reanalysed the multiplex PCR reads using MiXCR and keeps one entry per CDR3 protein. The repertoire holds approximately 230,000 distinct CDR3 sequences, with approximately 20% as singletons. These data come from a study of regulatory T cells in long-lasting Graves disease. Findings and caveats of the study: Having only a small sample size may have limited accuracy. Newly diagnosed patients had higher TCR diversity than persistent Graves' patients did.

The time point was: newly diagnosed GD, antithyroid drugs for less than 3 months. PBMC RNA was the source of the TCR library. It was American Thyroid Association guidelines that determined Graves' disease diagnosis. Specimen: peripheral blood mononuclear cells (PBMCs), collected at new diagnosis, from a patient treated with antithyroid drugs. The sequence was collected from a female donor with Graves disease.

The CDR3 protein is CASSHTGTGDASYEQYF. The CDR3 DNA is TGTGCCAGTAGTCACACCGGGACAGGGGACGCCTCCTACGAGCAGTACTTC. The V and J genes are TRBV19 and TRBJ2-7, with 10 bases fitting TRBD1. CDR1 and CDR2 (germline): LNHDA, SQIVND (reference sequence). The V gene end was trimmed by 5 bases and the J gene end by 0 bases; junction bases not matched to a gene: 10. This CDR3 contains 17 residues.